Listed below are T cell receptor beta chains from one sample, sequenced in a study of blood T cell repertoires in COVID-19. Using immunoSEQ multiplex PCR, the repertoire was profiled, and TCRdb retains in-frame clones only, with some absent. The sample carries hundreds of thousands of clones, approximately 90% recorded once. Sequenced: peripheral blood. These receptors were collected from a man older than 75 with acute or convalescent COVID-19. Both conserved end residues are part of each CDR3. A D gene is named only where the DNA matches it firmly. Clone size, where shown, is once, few, many, or a class for clones that have expanded.

J gene,D gene,V gene,clone size,CDR3 DNA,CDR3 protein
TRBJ2-3,TRBD1,TRBV19,.,TGTGCCAGTAGTAGGCCAGGGGGAACTCCGGATACGCAGTATTTT,CASSRPGGTPDTQYF
TRBJ2-2,.,TRBV7-9,.,TGTGCCAGCAGCTTAGTTCAGAGGATCGGGGAGCTGTTTTTT,CASSLVQRIGELFF
TRBJ1-2,.,TRBV28,.,TGTGCCAGCAGTTTGGAACAGGGAAACTATGGCTACACCTTC,CASSLEQGNYGYTF
TRBJ1-2,TRBD1,TRBV19,.,TGTGCCAGTAGCGGACAGGGGGCGTTTGGCTACACCTTC,CASSGQGAFGYTF
TRBJ2-1,TRBD1,TRBV29-1,.,TGCAGCGTCTTCATACAGGGGTCCTCCTACAATGAGCAGTTCTTC,CSVFIQGSSYNEQFF
TRBJ2-2,TRBD2,TRBV7-9,.,TGTGCCAGCAGCTCGCTAATAGCGGGTACGTCGACCACCGGGGAGCTGTTTTTT,CASSSLIAGTSTTGELFF
TRBJ2-7,.,TRBV7-3,.,TGTGCCAGCAGCTTAAATGTCGGGACTGCATACGAGCAGTACTTC,CASSLNVGTAYEQYF
TRBJ1-2,TRBD1,TRBV10-3,once,TGTGCCATCAGTGAGCTGGGACAGGGTAGCTATGGCTACACCTTC,CAISELGQGSYGYTF
TRBJ1-5,TRBD1,TRBV27,.,TGTGCCAGCAGTCGGGACAGGGGTCATCAGCCCCAGCATTTT,CASSRDRGHQPQHF
TRBJ1-2,.,TRBV5-1,.,TGCGCCAGCAGCGCGACTTTCTATGGCTACACCTTC,CASSATFYGYTF
TRBJ1-1,.,TRBV3-1/TRBV3-2,.,TGTGCCAGCAGCCAAGCCGGGACACTGAACACTGAAGCTTTCTTT,CASSQAGTLNTEAFF
TRBJ1-2,TRBD1,TRBV15,.,TGTGCCACCAGCAGTGGGACAGGGGGCTATGGCTACACCTTC,CATSSGTGGYGYTF
TRBJ1-5,.,TRBV30,.,TGTGCCTGGAGTGTTCTGGATCGGGGACCCCAGCATTTT,CAWSVLDRGPQHF
TRBJ2-3,.,TRBV21-1,once,TGTGCCAGCAGCAGTGCCCCTCCCCTCCTGATTACTAGCGGGAGGGCCCCAGATACGCAGTATTTT,CASSSAPPLLITSGRAPDTQYF
TRBJ1-5,.,TRBV19,.,TGTGCCAGTAGCACCACCGGGACACATAGCAATCAGCCCCAGCATTTT,CASSTTGTHSNQPQHF
TRBJ2-2,.,TRBV27,.,TGTGCCAGCAACGACTCTCCGAACACCGGGGAGCTGTTTTTT,CASNDSPNTGELFF
TRBJ1-4,TRBD1,TRBV19,.,TGTGCCAGTAGTACGACAGGGGGCGAAAAACTGTTTTTT,CASSTTGGEKLFF
TRBJ2-1,TRBD2,TRBV9,.,TGTGCCAGCAGCCCGTATAAAGGACTAGCGGGAGATTGGGAGCAGTTCTTC,CASSPYKGLAGDWEQFF
TRBJ2-1,TRBD1,TRBV18,.,TGTGCCAGCTCACCACCCCAAGTTCGGGACAGGGGATGTGAGCAGTTCTTC,CASSPPQVRDRGCEQFF
TRBJ2-7,TRBD2,TRBV5-1,once,TGCGCCAGCAGCCCAGGGGGACTAGCGGGAGTCGTGCAGTACTTC,CASSPGGLAGVVQYF
TRBJ2-2,.,TRBV11-2,.,TGTGCCAGCAGCTTGGGACATGGGAACACCGGGGAGCTGTTTTTT,CASSLGHGNTGELFF
TRBJ2-1,TRBD2,TRBV6-5,.,TGTGCCAGCAGTTATGTTGGCGGGACCGGGGGGGATGAGCAGTTCTTC,CASSYVGGTGGDEQFF
TRBJ2-1,TRBD1,TRBV18,.,TGTGCCAGCTCACGAACCCTGACAGGGTTGTACAATGAGCAGTTCTTC,CASSRTLTGLYNEQFF
TRBJ2-5,TRBD2,TRBV7-2,once,TGTGCCAGCAGCTTAGCCCCCATGATGGCTAGCGGATTAATACAAGAGACCCAGTACTTC,CASSLAPMMASGLIQETQYF
TRBJ2-6,.,TRBV5-4,.,TGTGCCAGCAGCTACAGTGTTTCTGGGGCCAACGTCCTGACTTTC,CASSYSVSGANVLTF
TRBJ1-1,.,TRBV7-9,.,TGTGCCAGCAGCGCCCTTAACATGAACACTGAAGCTTTCTTT,CASSALNMNTEAFF
TRBJ2-3,.,TRBV12-3/TRBV12-4,.,TGTGCCAGCAGGCGAACAGATACGCAGTATTTT,CASRRTDTQYF
TRBJ2-3,TRBD2,TRBV28,few,TGTGCCAGCAGTTTAAGCGGGGTAAGGACAGATACGCAGTATTTT,CASSLSGVRTDTQYF
TRBJ2-3,TRBD2,TRBV30,few,TGTGCCTGGAGTGTACCGGGGGGAACAGATACGCAGTATTTT,CAWSVPGGTDTQYF
TRBJ2-2,TRBD1,TRBV6-5,once,TGTGCCAGCAGTTACTTGGGACAGGGGGCCGGGGAGCTGTTTTTT,CASSYLGQGAGELFF
TRBJ2-5,.,TRBV7-9,.,TGTGCCAGCAGCCTTGACAGGTACCAAGAGACCCAGTACTTC,CASSLDRYQETQYF
TRBJ1-4,.,TRBV28,.,TGTGCCAGCACCAAAATTGCGGGGGTGGCTAATGAAAAACTGTTTTTT,CASTKIAGVANEKLFF
TRBJ1-4,TRBD1,TRBV2,.,TGTGCCAGCAGTGAAGCGGGGACAGGGCGAATTGAAAAACTGTTTTTT,CASSEAGTGRIEKLFF
TRBJ2-1,.,TRBV5-1,.,TGCGCCAGCACCCTTTACCGGGGCAATGAGCAGTTCTTC,CASTLYRGNEQFF
TRBJ1-1,.,TRBV19,.,TGTGCCAGTAGTATAGGAGGCGGCGGGGTTACGAAAGCTTTCTTT,CASSIGGGGVTKAFF
TRBJ2-1,.,TRBV7-8,few,TGTGCCAGCAGCTTAGGCCCCCCCTCCACGACAGCTTACAATGAGCAGTTCTTC,CASSLGPPSTTAYNEQFF
TRBJ2-4,TRBD1,TRBV19,.,TGTGCCAGTAGTATGGCGGGACAGGGATTATCCAAAAACATTCAGTACTTC,CASSMAGQGLSKNIQYF
TRBJ2-1,.,TRBV14,.,TGTGCCAGCAGCCAAACTGCGGGGGCCTCCTACAATGAGCAGTTCTTC,CASSQTAGASYNEQFF
TRBJ1-2,TRBD1,TRBV5-1,once,TGCGCCAGCAGCTTACAGGGGCTTTCCTACACCTTC,CASSLQGLSYTF
TRBJ2-7,.,TRBV16,.,TGTGCCAGCAGCCAATGGACAGACTCCTACGAGCAGTACTTC,CASSQWTDSYEQYF
TRBJ1-2,.,TRBV24-1,once,TGTGCCACCAGTGATTTTGGGGGCAATGGCTACACCTTC,CATSDFGGNGYTF
TRBJ2-7,TRBD2,TRBV14,.,TGTGCCAGCAGCCAAGCCCCGGGGGGTGGTTACGAGCAGTACTTC,CASSQAPGGGYEQYF
TRBJ2-3,TRBD2,TRBV5-8,.,TGTGCCAGCAGCTTAAGTTTAGGGACTAGCGGATCAGATACGCAGTATTTT,CASSLSLGTSGSDTQYF
TRBJ2-5,TRBD2,TRBV6-6,once,TGTGCCAGCAGTTACGTTTTAGCGGGAAGCGAGACCCAGTACTTC,CASSYVLAGSETQYF
TRBJ2-7,TRBD2,TRBV19,.,TGTGCCAGTAGCCTTAGCGGGACAAACTCCTACGAGCAGTACTTC,CASSLSGTNSYEQYF